The next 18 T cell receptor beta chains were all read from a single sample in a study of blood T cell repertoires in COVID-19. The table came from immunoSEQ multiplex PCR; TCRdb's copy has only in-frame clones and leaves some out. This sample yields approximately 54,000 clones, of which roughly 80% are seen a single time; approximately 4.9% belongs to the top ten. The sequencing sample was made of peripheral blood. The receptors here all came from a woman aged 60-70 years with acute or convalescent COVID-19.

The V and J genes are TRBV2 and TRBJ2-1, with D possibly being TRBD2 (5 bases). CDR1 SNHLY and CDR2 FYNNEI come from the germline V gene. The V gene lost 6 bases and the J gene lost 0 bases, with 12 bases spanning the gap. The CDR3 consists of 15 residues. The CDR3, as DNA: TGTGCCAGCAGCCGGACTTCGAGCTCCTACAATGAGCAGTTCTTC. It is translated as CASSRTSSSYNEQFF.

The chain combines TRBV5-4 with TRBJ2-1; D may be TRBD2 (6 bases). The CDR3 covers 15 residues. Trimming left V 2 bases short and J 5 bases short, with 14 bases between. From germline, CDR1 is SGHNT and CDR2 YYREEE (reference sequence). As DNA, the CDR3 is TGTGCCAGCAGCTTTCGAAAGGTAGCGGACAATGAGCAGTTCTTC. Amino acid sequence: CASSFRKVADNEQFF.

The chain combines TRBV7-9 with TRBJ2-7; D might be TRBD1 (6 bases). The V end was cut by 4 bases, the J end by 2 bases, with 9 bases between. Germline V gene data show CDR1 as SEHNR and CDR2 as FQNEAQ (reference sequence). The CDR3 has 13 residues. CDR3 protein: CASSYPGAYEQYF. DNA of the CDR3: TGTGCCAGCAGCTACCCAGGGGCCTACGAGCAGTACTTC.

The V gene is TRBV30, the J gene TRBJ2-7; TRBD1 aligns across 7 bases. Germline V lookup: CDR1 GTSNPN, CDR2 SVGIG (reference sequence). The CDR3 is made up of 13 amino acids. The ends lost 6 bases at V and 6 bases at J; junction bases unmatched: 11. CDR3 protein: CACTGTELLEQYF. CDR3 nucleotides: TGTGCCTGCACCGGGACAGAGCTTCTCGAGCAGTACTTC. Filled out from reference TRBV30 and TRBJ2-7, the complete variable domain reads SQTIHQWPATLVQPVGSPLSLECTVEGTSNPNLYWYRQAAGRGLQLLFYSVGIGQISSEVPQNLSASRPQDRQFILSSKKLLLSDSGFYLCACTGTELLEQYFGPGTRLTVT.

This clone was counted only a few times. The chain links TRBV6-5 to TRBJ1-2; D remains unclear. CDR1 and CDR2 from the germline V gene are MNHEY and SVGAGI. With 7 bases removed from V and 6 bases from J, the gap between germline ends came to 15 bases. This CDR3 contains 13 residues. In nucleotides, the CDR3 is TGTGCCAGCACCAGAACGGGGATGGATGGCTACACCTTC. Translation: CASTRTGMDGYTF.

This chain uses TRBV13 with TRBJ2-4, with D maybe TRBD1 (5 bases). Germline-derived CDR1 and CDR2 are PRHDT and FYEKMQ (reference sequence). V was pared by 5 bases and J by 8 bases, with 13 bases between. This CDR3 has 13 amino acids. The CDR3 coding sequence is TGTGCCAGCAGCCTAAGGGGCGGTGACATTCAGTACTTC. This translates into CASSLRGGDIQYF.

The gene calls are TRBV19 and TRBJ1-1; 11 bases match TRBD1. Trimming at V came to 6 bases and at J to 11 bases, leaving 2 bases not matched to a gene. This CDR3 contains 11 residues. From germline, CDR1 is LNHDA and CDR2 SQIVND (reference sequence). CDR3: CASRGQGEAFF. CDR3 sequence (DNA): TGTGCCAGTAGGGGACAGGGGGAGGCTTTCTTT.

The V gene is TRBV6-5, the J gene TRBJ2-5, with D perhaps TRBD1 (6 bases). CDR3 length: 13 residues. The ends were cut back, 11 bases at V and 3 bases at J, with 16 bases in the middle. CDR1 is MNHEY, CDR2 SVGAGI, per germline. The CDR3 region has the DNA TGTGCCGTCGCTCAGGGGATCGAAGAGACCCAGTACTTC. This gives the protein CAVAQGIEETQYF.

This chain joins TRBV19 and TRBJ1-4; perhaps TRBD1 as D (6 bases). The CDR3 loop spans 15 amino acids. Trimming removed 4 bases at V and 0 bases at J, with 9 bases between. The V gene's germline CDR1 is LNHDA and CDR2 SQIVND (reference sequence). The CDR3 DNA follows: TGTGCCAGTAGTAGAAACAGGGCAACTAATGAAAAACTGTTTTTT. Its translation: CASSRNRATNEKLFF.

In this sample, this clone turned up a few times. This chain connects TRBV5-6 to TRBJ2-7, with 8 bases fitting TRBD1. V dropped 6 bases and J dropped 0; count of bases not matched to a gene: 14. Germline CDR1 and CDR2: SGHDT and YYEEEE. This CDR3 is built from 17 residues. CDR3 DNA: TGTGCCAGCACCGTAGTGACAGGGGCGAGACACTCCTACGAGCAGTACTTC. Its protein is CASTVVTGARHSYEQYF.

This clone came up once. The chain joins TRBV10-3 to TRBJ1-5; D remains ambiguous. The V end lost 0 bases, the J end lost 7 bases, and 4 bases lay between the germline ends. Per the germline V gene, CDR1 is ENHRY and CDR2 is SYGVKD. This CDR3 is 12 amino acids long. CDR3 nucleotide sequence: TGTGCCATCAGTGAGTCCCAACAGCCCCAGCATTTT. Protein: CAISESQQPQHF.

This rearrangement joins TRBV7-8 to TRBJ1-1, with 8 bases fitting TRBD1. Trimming cost V 1 base and J 5 bases; bases outside gene matches: 6. The germline V gene has CDR1 SGHVS and CDR2 FQNEAQ. CDR3 length: 15 amino acids. CDR3 DNA: TGTGCCAGCAGCTTAGAGAGGTACAGGGGGACTGAAGCTTTCTTT. Its protein product is CASSLERYRGTEAFF.

The DNA for the CDR3 is TGTGCCAGCAGCAAAGGGGGACAGGGGAACATTCAGTACTTC. Encoded protein: CASSKGGQGNIQYF. The chain employs TRBV21-1 and TRBJ2-4; TRBD1, as called in the table, went unchecked against the DNA. TRBV21-1 is annotated as a pseudogene. CDR3 size: 14 residues.

Here the CDR3 reads CASSPGAPEEKLFF. CDR3 nucleotide sequence: TGCGCCAGCAGCCCTGGTGCTCCGGAGGAAAAACTGTTTTTT. The chain recombines TRBV5-1 with TRBJ1-4; the D is unclear. From germline, CDR1 is SGHRS and CDR2 YFSETQ. The CDR3 is made up of 14 amino acids. V lost 4 bases and J lost 8, with 15 bases in between. Variable domain in full (rest from reference TRBV5-1 and TRBJ1-4): KAGVTQTPRYLIKTRGQQVTLSCSPISGHRSVSWYQQTPGQGLQFLFEYFSETQRNKGNFPGRFSGRQFSNSRSEMNVSTLELGDSALYLCASSPGAPEEKLFFGSGTQLSVL.

The V and J genes are TRBV7-8 and TRBJ2-1, with 14 bases aligning to TRBD2. V gave up 1 base and J gave up 6 bases; unmatched junction bases: 8. Germline-derived CDR1 and CDR2 are SGHVS and FQNEAQ. This CDR3 is built from 18 residues. CDR3 in DNA: TGTGCCAGCAGCTTAGGGGGACTAGCGGGAGCAAGGGCCAATGAGCAGTTCTTC. Translated, it gives CASSLGGLAGARANEQFF.

The chain links TRBV28 to TRBJ1-1, with no clear D. The CDR3 is 16 amino acids. Germline V gene lookup returns CDR1 MDHEN and CDR2 SYDVKM. V gave up 6 bases and J gave up 4 bases, with 21 bases separating them. CDR3 coding DNA: TGTGCCAGCAGGGAGACGTCCACCGGGTCCGGCACTGAAGCTTTCTTT. Protein: CASRETSTGSGTEAFF.

V is TRBV3-1 (or the pseudogene TRBV3-2) and J is TRBJ1-3, with D possibly being TRBD1 (6 bases). The CDR3 contains 18 residues. V was shortened by 1 base and J by 1 base, with 17 bases between the two germline ends. Germline CDR1 reads LGHDT; CDR2 reads YNNKEL (reference sequence). CDR3 DNA: TGTGCCAGCAGCCAAGTACACAGGGTTCGTAGTTCTGGAAACACCATATATTTT. Protein product: CASSQVHRVRSSGNTIYF.

The chain carries TRBV5-1 and TRBJ1-5; no clear D. Germline V gene sequence: CDR1 SGHRS, CDR2 YFSETQ. Trimming shortened V by 2 bases and J by 5 bases, and 8 bases separated the two germline ends. There are 13 residues in the CDR3. The CDR3 nucleotides read TGCGCCAGCAGCTTTTCGTCCGATCAGCCCCAGCATTTT. Translating gives CASSFSSDQPQHF.